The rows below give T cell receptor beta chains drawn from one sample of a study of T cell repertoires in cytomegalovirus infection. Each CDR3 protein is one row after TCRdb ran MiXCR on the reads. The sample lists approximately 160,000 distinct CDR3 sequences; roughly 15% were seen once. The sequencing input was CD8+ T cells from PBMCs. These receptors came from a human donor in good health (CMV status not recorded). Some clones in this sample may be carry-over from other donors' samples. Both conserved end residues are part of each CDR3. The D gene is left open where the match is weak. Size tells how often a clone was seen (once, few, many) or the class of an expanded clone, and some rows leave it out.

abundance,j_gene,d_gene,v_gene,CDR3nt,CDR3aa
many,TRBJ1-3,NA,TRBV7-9,TGTGCCAGCACCGCATGGAGCTCTGGAAACACCATATATTTT,CASTAWSSGNTIYF
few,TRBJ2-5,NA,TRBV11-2,TGTGCCAGCAGCTCCCCACCCGAGCAGACCCAGTACTTC,CASSSPPEQTQYF
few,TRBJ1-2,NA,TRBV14,TGTGCCAGCAGCAAAGCCCCCCAGGGCCATCCTTATGGCTACACCTTC,CASSKAPQGHPYGYTF
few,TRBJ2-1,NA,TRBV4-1,TGCGCCAGCAGCCAAGCTGGGAATGAGCAGTTCTTC,CASSQAGNEQFF
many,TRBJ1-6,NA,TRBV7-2,TGTGCCAGCAGCTTAGACGGTAGCTCCTATAATTCACCCCTCCACTTT,CASSLDGSSYNSPLHF
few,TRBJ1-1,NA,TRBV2,TGTGCCAGCAGCGCCCCCTATAGCGTCGAAGCTTTCTTT,CASSAPYSVEAFF
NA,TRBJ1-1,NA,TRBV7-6,TGTGCCAGCAGCTTAGCTGGGCCAGGTGGTGAAGCTTTCTTT,CASSLAGPGGEAFF
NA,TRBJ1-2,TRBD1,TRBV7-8,TGTGCCAGCAGCTTATTTGGGACAGGGGATGGCTACACCTTC,CASSLFGTGDGYTF
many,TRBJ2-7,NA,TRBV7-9,TGTGCCAGCAGCTTAGAAGACTACGAGCAGTACTTC,CASSLEDYEQYF
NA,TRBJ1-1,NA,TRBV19,TGTGCCAGTAGTACCGCCCTTTGGGGGGGCAAGACTGAAGCTTTCTTT,CASSTALWGGKTEAFF
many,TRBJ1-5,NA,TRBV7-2,TGTGCCAGCAGCTTATGGACATATCAGCCCCAGCATTTT,CASSLWTYQPQHF
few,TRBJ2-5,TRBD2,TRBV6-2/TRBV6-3,TGTGCCAGCAGTCCCCTAGCGGGGGAAGAGACCCAGTACTTC,CASSPLAGEETQYF
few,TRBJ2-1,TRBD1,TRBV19,TGTGCCAGTAGTATAGGGGCAGGGGGCAATGAGCAGTTCTTC,CASSIGAGGNEQFF
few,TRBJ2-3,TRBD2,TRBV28,TGTGCCAGCAGTTATAGCGGGAGGGCCCTGCGGCAGTATTTT,CASSYSGRALRQYF
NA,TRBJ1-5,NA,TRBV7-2,TGTGCCAGCCGGCGGGGAAATTCAGATCAGCCCCAGCATTTT,CASRRGNSDQPQHF
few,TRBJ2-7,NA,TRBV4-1,TGTGCCAGCAGCCAAGATGCAACGAGATACGAGCAGTACTTC,CASSQDATRYEQYF
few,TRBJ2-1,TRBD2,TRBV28,TGTGCCAGTAGACTAGCGGGAGAAAAAGAGCAGTTCTTC,CASRLAGEKEQFF
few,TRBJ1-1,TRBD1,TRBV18,TGTGCCAGCTCACCCCGGGACAGTCCAAACACTGAAGCTTTCTTT,CASSPRDSPNTEAFF
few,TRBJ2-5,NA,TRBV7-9,TGTGCCAGCAGCTTAGGGGTCGAGGCGGAGACCCAGTACTTC,CASSLGVEAETQYF
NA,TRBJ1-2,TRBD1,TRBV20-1,TGCAGTGCTAGAGAATTCGAGACAGGGCTGGTTGGCTACACCTTC,CSAREFETGLVGYTF
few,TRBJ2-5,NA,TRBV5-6,TGTGCCAGCAGCCTCCGAGTAGGAGGGCCGGTCAGGGAGACCCAGTACTTC,CASSLRVGGPVRETQYF
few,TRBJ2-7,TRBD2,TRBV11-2,TGTGCCAGCAGCTTAAATTGGGGCGGGAGGGCCCACGAGCAGTACTTC,CASSLNWGGRAHEQYF
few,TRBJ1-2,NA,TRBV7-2,TGTGCCAGCAAGATTAGGGACCGGGGTGGCTACACCTTC,CASKIRDRGGYTF
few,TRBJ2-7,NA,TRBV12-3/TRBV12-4,TGTGCCAGCAACGCAGGGGGGTACCACGAGCAGTACTTC,CASNAGGYHEQYF
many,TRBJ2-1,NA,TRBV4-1,TGCGCCAGCAGCCAAGTCGGGACTTCGAGCTCCTACAATGAGCAGTTCTTC,CASSQVGTSSSYNEQFF
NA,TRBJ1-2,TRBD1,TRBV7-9,TGTGCCAGCAGCCCGCCGTCGACAGGGGGCTATGGCTACACCTTC,CASSPPSTGGYGYTF
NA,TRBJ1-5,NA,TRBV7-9,TGTGCCAGCAGCTCCCAAAAGGATCAGCCCCAGCATTTT,CASSSQKDQPQHF
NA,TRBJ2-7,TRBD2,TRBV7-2,TGTGCCAGCAGTGGGGCTAGCGGTACCTACGAGCAGTACTTC,CASSGASGTYEQYF
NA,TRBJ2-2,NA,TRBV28,TGTGCCAGCAGTTTTGCTTCGAACACCGGGGAGCTGTTTTTT,CASSFASNTGELFF
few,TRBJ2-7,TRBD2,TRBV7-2,TGTGCCAGCAGAATATCTAGCGGGGGGACCTACGAGCAGTACTTC,CASRISSGGTYEQYF
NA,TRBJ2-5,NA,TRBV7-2,TGTGCCAGCAGCCCCCGGGGCAGGGGTAAACAGGAGACCCAGTACTTC,CASSPRGRGKQETQYF
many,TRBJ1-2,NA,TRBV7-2,TGTGCCAGCAGCTATGGACATCATGGCTACACCTTC,CASSYGHHGYTF
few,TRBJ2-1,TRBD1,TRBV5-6,TGTGCCAGCAGCTTTTCCCGGGACAGGGTGGGGCAGTTCTTC,CASSFSRDRVGQFF
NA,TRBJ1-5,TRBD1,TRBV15,TGTGCCACCAGCTTGCGGGACAGGGGGCTTCGGGATCAGCCCCAGCATTTT,CATSLRDRGLRDQPQHF
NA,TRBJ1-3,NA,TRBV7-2,TGTGCCAGCAGCGCTTCAGCCCGCTCTGGAAACACCATATATTTT,CASSASARSGNTIYF
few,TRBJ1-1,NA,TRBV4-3,TGCGCCAGCAGCCAAGATAGGTTAGGACAGAGGGCCATGAACACTGAAGCTTTCTTT,CASSQDRLGQRAMNTEAFF
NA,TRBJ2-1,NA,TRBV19,TGTGCCAGTAGGGGTAGCGAGGCCTACAATGAGCAGTTCTTC,CASRGSEAYNEQFF
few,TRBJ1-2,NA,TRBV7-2,TGTGCCAGCCGGGACGGGGGAGATGTTAACTATGGCTACACCTTC,CASRDGGDVNYGYTF
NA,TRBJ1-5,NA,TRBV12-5,TGTGCTAGTGGTACGGACAGTTATAGCAATCAGCCCCAGCATTTT,CASGTDSYSNQPQHF
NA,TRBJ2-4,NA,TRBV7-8,TGTGCCAGCAGCTTTTGGGGCCCTATAGTAGCCAGGGGCAAAAACATTCAGTACTTC,CASSFWGPIVARGKNIQYF
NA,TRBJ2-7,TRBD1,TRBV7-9,TGTGCCACTTCAGGACAGGGCCCATACGAGCAGTACTTC,CATSGQGPYEQYF
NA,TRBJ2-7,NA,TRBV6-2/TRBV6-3,TGTGCCAGCATCCCCACTGGGGCAGGATATTACGAGCAGTACTTC,CASIPTGAGYYEQYF
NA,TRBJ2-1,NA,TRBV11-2,TGTGCCAGCAGCGGTCACCCGGACTATCCGTTCTTC,CASSGHPDYPFF
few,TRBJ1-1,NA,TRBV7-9,TGTGCCAGCAGGTCGGGAAGGGTGGGTACTGAAGCTTTCTTT,CASRSGRVGTEAFF
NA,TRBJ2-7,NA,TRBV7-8,TGTGCCAGCAGCTTAGAAGGGACGGACTCCTACGAGCAGTACTTC,CASSLEGTDSYEQYF
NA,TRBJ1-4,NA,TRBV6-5,TGTGCCAGCAGTTACCACAGGGTGGAGCACCCAACTAATGAAAAACTGTTTTTT,CASSYHRVEHPTNEKLFF
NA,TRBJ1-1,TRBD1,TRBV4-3,TGCGCCAGCAGCCAAGACACCAGTTTAACAGGGGTGAGCACTGAAGCTTTCTTT,CASSQDTSLTGVSTEAFF
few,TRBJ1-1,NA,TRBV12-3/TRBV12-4,TGTGCCAGCAGTGATCTGGCACTTATGAACACTGAAGCTTTCTTT,CASSDLALMNTEAFF
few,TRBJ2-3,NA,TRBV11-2,TGTGCCAGCAGCTGGACCGATACGCAGTATTTT,CASSWTDTQYF
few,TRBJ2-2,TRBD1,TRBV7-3,TGTGCCAGCAGCCCCGTCTACAGGGGGCGGCCCGGGGAGCTGTTTTTT,CASSPVYRGRPGELFF
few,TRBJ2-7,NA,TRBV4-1,TGCGCCAGCAGCCCCTCCCCGGACAGACCGTTCACAGGGAACGAGCAGTACTTC,CASSPSPDRPFTGNEQYF
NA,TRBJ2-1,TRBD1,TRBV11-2,TGTGCCAGCAGCTCCTCCATGAACAGGGGTGAGCAGTTCTTC,CASSSSMNRGEQFF
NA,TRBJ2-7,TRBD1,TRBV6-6,TGTGCCAGCACCCTAGATCCCAGGGGGCGCGAGCAGTACTTC,CASTLDPRGREQYF
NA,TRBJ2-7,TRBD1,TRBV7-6,TGTGCCAGCAGCACCTGGGACAGTAACGGGGAGCAGTACTTC,CASSTWDSNGEQYF
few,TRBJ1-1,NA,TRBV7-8,TGTGCCAGCAGCATTACCACAGCCTCGAACACTGAAGCTTTCTTT,CASSITTASNTEAFF